This T cell receptor beta chain was captured by sequencing in a study of CD8 T cells in ankylosing spondylitis. Points from the study as a whole: Clones tied to disease were said to be significantly enriched in matched ankylosing spondylitis synovial fluid. Some of the motif variants had earlier been found in reactive arthritis patients' fluid and blood. CD8+ disease-linked clones were present at relatively low frequencies in blood. About 8 highly homologous variants made up a TCR beta motif, and this motif appeared characteristic of ankylosing spondylitis blood.

One entry per CDR3 protein results from TCRdb running MiXCR on the 5' RACE reads. The sample comprises roughly 670,000 distinct CDR3 sequences, roughly 19% of which are singletons, and around 19% rests with the top ten. The CDR3 is 15 amino acids. V was pared by 1 base and J by 3 bases, with 14 bases between. CDR1 is SGHRS and CDR2 is YFSETQ in the germline V gene. The sample holds many counts of this clonotype. Its target is not known. The chain combines TRBV5-1 with TRBJ2-7, with D perhaps TRBD2 (6 bases). Material for sequencing was blood, either unsorted or a sorted T cell fraction (not recorded which). The clonotype originates from a male donor with ankylosing spondylitis. The CDR3 loop is CASSLLGGGNYEQYF. CDR3 coding DNA: TGCGCCAGCAGCTTGTTAGGCGGAGGGAACTACGAGCAGTACTTC.